The rows below give T cell receptor beta chains drawn from one sample of a study of blood T cell repertoires in COVID-19. Assay: immunoSEQ multiplex PCR; the TCRdb copy retains only in-frame clones and omits some. The sample records around 110,000 clones, around 86% being singletons. The sequencing input was peripheral blood. All receptors come from a man aged 35 to 55 with acute or convalescent COVID-19. Both conserved end residues are part of each CDR3. Each record gives: D gene, J gene, V gene, clone size, CDR3 DNA, CDR3 protein. A D gene is named only where the DNA matches it firmly. Not every row has a clone size; where given, it reads once, few, many or a size class.

TRBD1	TRBJ1-3	TRBV18	-	TGTGCCAGCTCACCACCGGGACAGGGGGCCCCGAGCTCTGGAAACACCATATATTTT	CASSPPGQGAPSSGNTIYF
TRBD2	TRBJ2-7	TRBV15	-	TGTGCCACCAGCAGAGATCCCAGCGGGGCCTACGAGCAGTACTTC	CATSRDPSGAYEQYF
-	TRBJ1-1	TRBV13	-	TGTGCCAGCAGCTTAGAAATGCGGCGGGGCACTGAAGCTTTCTTT	CASSLEMRRGTEAFF
TRBD2	TRBJ2-1	TRBV13	-	TGTGCCAGCAGCACCTATAGCGGGAGGGCTAATGAGCAGTTCTTC	CASSTYSGRANEQFF
TRBD1	TRBJ2-5	TRBV5-1	few	TGCGCCAGCAGCTTGGCCCCGATCCACAGGGGTGGGAAAGAGACCCAGTACTTC	CASSLAPIHRGGKETQYF
TRBD1	TRBJ1-2	TRBV6-5	many	TGTGCCAGCAGTAAGGGGGCAAATAACTATGGCTACACCTTC	CASSKGANNYGYTF
TRBD1	TRBJ1-1	TRBV7-9	-	TGTGCCAGCAGCCCCCGACAGGGGGCGCGAGGTCCTGAAGCTTTCTTT	CASSPRQGARGPEAFF
TRBD1	TRBJ1-1	TRBV5-1	-	TGCGCCAGCAGCTTGGGGACAGGGTCGATGAACACTGAAGCTTTCTTT	CASSLGTGSMNTEAFF
TRBD1	TRBJ1-5	TRBV9	once	TGTGCCAGCAGCGTAGCAAACAGGGGGTGCAATCAGCCCCAGCATTTT	CASSVANRGCNQPQHF
TRBD1	TRBJ2-7	TRBV2	-	TGTGCCAGCAGTAAGGACAGGGCAGGGGAGCAGTACTTC	CASSKDRAGEQYF
TRBD2	TRBJ2-3	TRBV4-2	-	TGTGCCAGCAGCCCGGACCCTGTGGCCCTTAGCGGGACAAGCACAGATACGCAGTATTTT	CASSPDPVALSGTSTDTQYF
TRBD2	TRBJ2-2	TRBV30	-	TGTGCCTGGAGTGAGGGACTAGCGGGTAGGGAGCTGTTTTTT	CAWSEGLAGRELFF
-	TRBJ1-4	TRBV9	-	TGTGCCAGCAGCCCCTCGGCGGGGTTTCGAGAAAAACTGTTTTTT	CASSPSAGFREKLFF
-	TRBJ1-1	TRBV18	-	TGTGCCAGCTCACCGCCTGTGGCGGGGAACACTGAAGCTTTCTTT	CASSPPVAGNTEAFF
-	TRBJ1-6	TRBV3-1/TRBV3-2	once	TGTGCCAGCAGCCAAGAATGGCAGGACTATAATTCACCCCTCCACTTT	CASSQEWQDYNSPLHF
-	TRBJ1-1	TRBV5-4	few	TGTGCCAGCACCCCCGGCCAGACAATCTCAAACACTGAAGCTTTCTTT	CASTPGQTISNTEAFF
-	TRBJ1-5	TRBV4-3	-	TGCGCCAGCAGTCCTCAATACCAGGATGAGCAGCCCCAGCATTTT	CASSPQYQDEQPQHF
-	TRBJ1-2	TRBV7-2	once	TGTGCCAGCAGGCCTTACTTAAGGGGCTATGGCTACACCTTC	CASRPYLRGYGYTF
-	TRBJ2-2	TRBV7-9	-	TGTGCCAGCAGCTTCGTCTTCCAAGACACCGCGAACACCGGGGAGCTGTTTTTT	CASSFVFQDTANTGELFF
-	TRBJ2-7	TRBV7-9	-	TGTGCCAGCAGCTTAGGTGGACTAATCCCCTACGAGCAGTACTTC	CASSLGGLIPYEQYF